This T cell receptor beta chain comes out of a study of blood T cell repertoires in COVID-19. Using immunoSEQ multiplex PCR, the repertoire was profiled, and TCRdb retains in-frame clones only, with some absent. Here the sample spans about 150,000 clones, 75% to 90% being singletons. CDR1 MNHEY and CDR2 SVGEGT come from the germline V gene. The CDR3 has 18 residues. V gave up 6 bases and J gave up 8 bases; unmatched junction bases: 16. What was sequenced was peripheral blood. This TCR came from a man over 45 with active COVID-19. The V gene is TRBV6-2 or TRBV6-3, the J gene TRBJ2-1; 13 bases align to TRBD2. The CDR3 DNA is TGTGCCAGCAGCCCCGGGGGGACTAGCGGGGCTGCTGGGGATGAGCAGTTCTTC. It encodes CASSPGGTSGAAGDEQFF.